These 16 T cell receptor beta chains came from one sample sequenced in a study of PD-1 blockade in mismatch repair-deficient tumors (dated by TCRdb to the late 2010s). To prepare the library, the immunoSEQ multiplex PCR assay was applied. TCRdb provides this immuneACCESS table in a form limited to in-frame rearrangements. Some clones are lacking; in checked studies, under half of them reflect an unresolved V gene, and why the rest are absent is not known. Recorded for this sample are 45,000 to 55,000 clones; 81% of them occurred a single time. Over 7.5% of the sample lies in the top ten. Material: peripheral blood, obtained roughly 21 weeks after starting pembrolizumab. The receptor set was obtained from an adult with mismatch repair-deficient cancer.

This clone was picked up a small number of times. The rearrangement links TRBV7-9 to TRBJ2-7; D gene uncertain. Germline V lookup: CDR1 SEHNR, CDR2 FQNEAQ (reference sequence). This CDR3 is built from 12 residues. Trimming took off 5 bases at V and 3 bases at J, with 8 bases between the two ends. The CDR3, as DNA: TGTGCCAGCAGCCAGGACGGCTACGAGCAGTACTTC. Protein sequence: CASSQDGYEQYF.

CDR3 DNA sequence: TGTGCCAGCAGATTGGGCACTGAAGCTTTCTTT. Encoded protein: CASRLGTEAFF. The chain is built from TRBV27 and TRBJ1-1; D not certain. CDR3 length equals 11 residues. Germline-derived CDR1 and CDR2 are MNHEY and SMNVEV (reference sequence). Trimming cost V 6 bases and J 4 bases, with 6 bases left between them.

This chain connects TRBV7-3 to TRBJ2-3, with unresolved D. The V end was cut by 0 bases, the J end by 6 bases, with 4 bases between. The CDR3 length is 12 residues. CDR1 is SGHTA and CDR2 is FQGTGA in the germline V gene. CDR3 residues: CASSLTGDTQYF. In DNA form, the CDR3 reads TGTGCCAGCAGCTTAACTGGGGATACGCAGTATTTT.

The table lists this clone with a count of one. The V and J genes are TRBV30 and TRBJ1-1; D is unclear. Germline V gene sequence: CDR1 GTSNPN, CDR2 SVGIG (reference sequence). The V gene lost 5 bases and the J gene lost 0 bases, with 13 bases spanning the gap. CDR3 length equals 14 residues. The CDR3 loop reads CAWSSGPMNTEAFF. CDR3 bases: TGTGCCTGGTCTTCCGGGCCGATGAACACTGAAGCTTTCTTT.

The V call is TRBV7-2, the J call TRBJ1-1, with D unresolved. Per the germline V gene, CDR1 is SGHTA and CDR2 is FQGNSA. Trimming removed 0 bases at V and 3 bases at J, with 14 bases between. CDR3 length: 16 residues. CDR3 protein: CASSLAGRSGDTEAFF. The CDR3 bases are TGTGCCAGCAGCTTAGCAGGACGGAGTGGGGACACTGAAGCTTTCTTT.

This clone was seen many times. The rearrangement joins TRBV10-3 to TRBJ2-7; possibly TRBD1 for D (5 bases). The ends were cut back, 10 bases at V and 7 bases at J, with 11 bases in the middle. The length of the CDR3 is 10 residues. The germline V gene has CDR1 ENHRY and CDR2 SYGVKD. CDR3 loop: CATQGQEQYF. CDR3 in DNA: TGTGCCACGCAGGGTCAGGAGCAGTACTTC.

The chain has TRBV6-1 and TRBJ2-7; D might be TRBD1 or TRBD2, each matching 6 bases. The CDR3 length is 15 residues. Trimming took 4 bases from V and 1 from J, leaving 14 bases between them. CDR1 MNHNS and CDR2 SASEGT come from the germline V gene. This chain's CDR3 is CASSGFGGRSYEQYF. CDR3 in DNA: TGTGCCAGCAGTGGCTTCGGGGGCAGGTCCTACGAGCAGTACTTC.

This clone was counted between two and nine times. V and J are TRBV13 and TRBJ2-7, with D possibly called TRBD1 or TRBD2 (5 bases each). V was clipped by 4 bases and J by 2 bases, with 9 bases between them. CDR1 PRHDT and CDR2 FYEKMQ come from the germline V gene (reference sequence). This CDR3 is 13 amino acids long. This CDR3 reads CASSWGKTYEQYF. CDR3 nucleotides: TGTGCCAGCAGCTGGGGGAAAACCTACGAGCAGTACTTC.

As for this clone: This sample includes further DNA sequences coding for the same CDR3. CDR3 protein: CASSLGGGQETQYF. The CDR3, as DNA: TGTGCCAGCAGCTTAGGGGGAGGGCAAGAGACCCAGTACTTC. This chain links TRBV11-3 with TRBJ2-5, with TRBD2 identical over 7 bases. This CDR3 region has 14 residues. With 1 base clipped from V and 2 bases from J, the junction kept 1 base outside the gene matches. Germline assignment: CDR1 SGHNT and CDR2 YENEEA.

The gene calls are TRBV6-5 and TRBJ2-5; 9 bases agree with TRBD1. This CDR3 comprises 14 residues. Germline lookup yields CDR1 MNHEY and CDR2 SVGAGI. Trimming at V came to 5 bases and at J to 4 bases, leaving 5 bases not matched to a gene. CDR3 sequence (DNA): TGTGCCAGCAGTCGGGGACAGGGTGGAGAGACCCAGTACTTC. Translation gives CASSRGQGGETQYF.

The rearrangement links TRBV19 to TRBJ2-4, with 9 bases fitting TRBD1. V trimming: 4 bases; J trimming: 1 base; junction bases outside the gene matches: 8. Germline CDR1 reads LNHDA; CDR2 reads SQIVND (reference sequence). The CDR3 has 17 residues. The CDR3 here is CASSSRTGVGAKNIQYF. The DNA for the CDR3 is TGTGCCAGTAGTAGTAGGACAGGGGTCGGTGCCAAAAACATTCAGTACTTC.

The chain couples TRBV14 to TRBJ1-3; D is undetermined. V was clipped by 1 base and J by 4 bases, with 8 bases between them. The CDR3 is 14 residues long. The V gene's germline CDR1 is SGHDN and CDR2 FVKESK. This CDR3 reads CASSQVGIGNTIYF. The CDR3 bases are TGTGCCAGCAGCCAAGTCGGAATCGGAAACACCATATATTTT. Using reference TRBV14 and TRBJ1-3 for the parts outside the CDR3, the full variable domain is EAGVTQFPSHSVIEKGQTVTLRCDPISGHDNLYWYRRVMGKEIKFLLHFVKESKQDESGMPNNRFLAERTGGTYSTLKVQPAELEDSGVYFCASSQVGIGNTIYFGEGSWLTVV.

The V gene is TRBV6-5, the J gene TRBJ2-2, with D possibly being TRBD1 (5 bases). The CDR3 has 12 residues. Germline V lookup: CDR1 MNHEY, CDR2 SVGAGI. The CDR3 protein is CAGRANTGELFF. CDR3 sequence (DNA): TGTGCGGGCAGGGCGAACACCGGGGAGCTGTTTTTT.

This chain links TRBV5-1 with TRBJ2-3; D gene uncertain. V dropped 0 bases and J dropped 5 bases, with 10 bases sitting between them. The germline V gene has CDR1 SGHRS and CDR2 YFSETQ. CDR3 size: 14 residues. The CDR3 DNA is TGCGCCAGCAGCTTGGGGGGAATCAAAGATACGCAGTATTTT. Translation: CASSLGGIKDTQYF.

Remarks on this clone: The identical CDR3 is also encoded by other nucleotide sequences in the sample. V gene TRBV7-9 combines with J gene TRBJ2-2, with D perhaps assigned TRBD1 or TRBD2 (6 bases each). Trimming shortened V by 3 bases and J by 2 bases, and 7 bases separated the two germline ends. From germline, CDR1 is SEHNR and CDR2 FQNEAQ (reference sequence). The CDR3 loop spans 14 amino acids. The CDR3 here is CASSLGGNTGELFF. The CDR3 DNA reads TGTGCCAGCAGCTTGGGGGGCAACACCGGGGAGCTGTTTTTT.

The chain joins TRBV4-1 to TRBJ2-4; TRBD1 aligns across 9 bases. V was clipped by 0 bases and J by 6 bases; unmatched bases: 9. This CDR3 is 17 amino acids long. CDR1 is MGHRA, CDR2 YSYEKL, per germline. Written as DNA, the CDR3 is TGCGCCAGCAGCCAAGACTCCGGGACAGGGTATGCAAACATTCAGTACTTC. It encodes CASSQDSGTGYANIQYF.